This TCR beta chain was sequenced during a study of blood T cell repertoires in COVID-19. Study at large: The United States, Italy and Spain were the sources of the acute and convalescent COVID-19 samples.

The data were produced by immunoSEQ multiplex PCR, yet TCRdb's version contains in-frame clones alone and is incomplete. Here the sample spans some 200,000 clones, around four fifths being singletons. In germline, CDR1 is SGHRS, CDR2 YFSETQ. V lost 4 bases and J lost 5; bases outside the gene matches: 11. CDR3 length equals 16 residues. J is TRBJ2-2 and V is TRBV5-1; 7 positions agree with TRBD2. Sequencing input: peripheral blood. The TCR comes from a woman between 65 and 79 years old with COVID-19, enrolled during active disease. CDR3: CASSRGLDKGTGELFF. DNA of the CDR3: TGCGCCAGCAGCCGTGGACTAGATAAAGGAACCGGGGAGCTGTTTTTT. The complete variable domain, with remaining parts taken from reference TRBV5-1 and TRBJ2-2, reads KAGVTQTPRYLIKTRGQQVTLSCSPISGHRSVSWYQQTPGQGLQFLFEYFSETQRNKGNFPGRFSGRQFSNSRSEMNVSTLELGDSALYLCASSRGLDKGTGELFFGEGSRLTVL.